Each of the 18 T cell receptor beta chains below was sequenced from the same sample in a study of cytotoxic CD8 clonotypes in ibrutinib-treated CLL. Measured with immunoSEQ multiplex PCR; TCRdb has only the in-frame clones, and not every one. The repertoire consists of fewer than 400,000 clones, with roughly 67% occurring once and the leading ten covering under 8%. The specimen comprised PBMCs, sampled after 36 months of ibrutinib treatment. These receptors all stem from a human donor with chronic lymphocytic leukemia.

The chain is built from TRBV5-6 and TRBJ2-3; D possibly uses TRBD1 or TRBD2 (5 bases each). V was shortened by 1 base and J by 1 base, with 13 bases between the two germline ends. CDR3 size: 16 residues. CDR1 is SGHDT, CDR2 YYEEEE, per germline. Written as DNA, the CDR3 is TGTGCCAGCAGCTTGACCGGGGCTTTTGGCACAGATACGCAGTATTTT. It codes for CASSLTGAFGTDTQYF.

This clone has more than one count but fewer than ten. CDR3 region: CASSSDRIREAFF. CDR3 sequence (DNA): TGTGCCAGTAGTTCGGACAGGATTAGGGAAGCTTTCTTT. The chain has TRBV19 and TRBJ1-1; TRBD1 aligns across 7 bases. CDR1 is LNHDA and CDR2 is SQIVND in the germline V gene (reference sequence). There are 13 residues in the CDR3. V trimming: 5 bases; J trimming: 8 bases; junction bases outside the gene matches: 8.

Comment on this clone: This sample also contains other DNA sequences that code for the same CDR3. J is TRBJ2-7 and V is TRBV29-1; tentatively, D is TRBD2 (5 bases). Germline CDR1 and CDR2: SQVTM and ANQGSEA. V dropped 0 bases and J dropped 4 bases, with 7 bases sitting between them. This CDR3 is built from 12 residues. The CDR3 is CSVEDRGYEQYF. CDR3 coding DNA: TGCAGCGTTGAAGATCGGGGTTACGAGCAGTACTTC.

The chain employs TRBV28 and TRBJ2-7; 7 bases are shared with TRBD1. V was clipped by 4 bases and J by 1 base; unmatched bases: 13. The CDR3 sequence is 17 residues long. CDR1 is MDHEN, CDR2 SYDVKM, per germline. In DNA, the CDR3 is TGTGCCAGCAGTTCCCTCGCAGGTGGCAGGGGGTCCTACGAGCAGTACTTC. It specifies CASSSLAGGRGSYEQYF.

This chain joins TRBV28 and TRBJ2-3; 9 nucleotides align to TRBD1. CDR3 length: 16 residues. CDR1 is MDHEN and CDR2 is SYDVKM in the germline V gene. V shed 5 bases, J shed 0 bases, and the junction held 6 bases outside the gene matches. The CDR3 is CASSHRGPISTDTQYF. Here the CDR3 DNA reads TGTGCCAGCAGTCACAGGGGGCCCATTAGCACAGATACGCAGTATTTT.

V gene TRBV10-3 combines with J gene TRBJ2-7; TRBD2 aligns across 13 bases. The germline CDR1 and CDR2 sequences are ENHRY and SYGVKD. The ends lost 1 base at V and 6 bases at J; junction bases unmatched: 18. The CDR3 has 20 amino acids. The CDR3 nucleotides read TGTGCCATCAGTGAGTTCTACTTAGGACTAGCGGGAGAAATAAACAGCGAGCAGTACTTC. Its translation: CAISEFYLGLAGEINSEQYF.

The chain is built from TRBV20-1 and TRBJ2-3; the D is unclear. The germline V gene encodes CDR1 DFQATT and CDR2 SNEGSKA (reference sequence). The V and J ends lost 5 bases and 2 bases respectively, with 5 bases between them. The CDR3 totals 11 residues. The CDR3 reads CSAGYTDTQYF. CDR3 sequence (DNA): TGCAGTGCTGGATACACAGATACGCAGTATTTT.

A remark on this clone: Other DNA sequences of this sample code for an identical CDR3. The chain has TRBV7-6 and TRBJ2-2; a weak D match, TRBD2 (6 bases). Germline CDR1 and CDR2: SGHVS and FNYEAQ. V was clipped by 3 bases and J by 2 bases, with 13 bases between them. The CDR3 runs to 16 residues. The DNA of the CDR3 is TGTGCCAGCAGCTTCCCCTCGGGACTCAACACCGGGGAGCTGTTTTTT. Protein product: CASSFPSGLNTGELFF.

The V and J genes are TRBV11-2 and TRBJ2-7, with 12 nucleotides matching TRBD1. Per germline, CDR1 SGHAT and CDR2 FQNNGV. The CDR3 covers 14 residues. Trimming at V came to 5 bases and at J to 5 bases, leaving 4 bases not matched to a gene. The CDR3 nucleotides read TGTGCCAGCAGCGGTGGGACAGGGGGCAACGAGCAGTACTTC. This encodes CASSGGTGGNEQYF.

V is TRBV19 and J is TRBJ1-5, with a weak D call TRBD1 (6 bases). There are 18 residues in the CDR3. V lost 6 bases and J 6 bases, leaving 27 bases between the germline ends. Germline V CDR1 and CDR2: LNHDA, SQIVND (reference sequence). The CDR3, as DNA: TGTGCCAGTAGCCTACCACCCCCGGGGGCAGGGGAGGGTCAGCCCCAGCATTTT. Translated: CASSLPPPGAGEGQPQHF.

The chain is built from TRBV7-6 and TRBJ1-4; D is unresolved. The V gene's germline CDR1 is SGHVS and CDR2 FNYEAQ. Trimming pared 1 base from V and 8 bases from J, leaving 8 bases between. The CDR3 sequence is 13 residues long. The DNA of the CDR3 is TGTGCCAGCAGCTTAGAGTTGTGGGAAAAACTGTTTTTT. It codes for CASSLELWEKLFF.

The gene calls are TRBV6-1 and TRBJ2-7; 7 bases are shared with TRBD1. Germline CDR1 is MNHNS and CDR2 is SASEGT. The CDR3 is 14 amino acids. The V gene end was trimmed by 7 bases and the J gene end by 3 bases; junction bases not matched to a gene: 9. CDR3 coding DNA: TGTGCCAGCACCTCAACAGGGGTGGTCTACGAGCAGTACTTC. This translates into CASTSTGVVYEQYF.

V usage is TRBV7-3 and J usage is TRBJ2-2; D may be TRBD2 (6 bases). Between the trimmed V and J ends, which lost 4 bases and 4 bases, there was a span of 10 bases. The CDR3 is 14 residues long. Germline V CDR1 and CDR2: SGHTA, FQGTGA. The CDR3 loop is CASSSAGGTGELFF. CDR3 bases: TGTGCCAGCAGCTCCGCCGGGGGCACCGGGGAGCTGTTTTTT.

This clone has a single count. CDR3 sequence: CASSPAEDTPRTDTQYF. DNA for the CDR3: TGTGCCAGCAGCCCTGCCGAAGACACGCCGCGCACAGATACGCAGTATTTT. This sequence joins TRBV7-9 and TRBJ2-3; the D is unclear. The CDR3 contains 17 residues. Trimming left V 5 bases short and J 1 base short, with 19 bases between. Looked up from germline, CDR1 is SEHNR and CDR2 is FQNEAQ (reference sequence).

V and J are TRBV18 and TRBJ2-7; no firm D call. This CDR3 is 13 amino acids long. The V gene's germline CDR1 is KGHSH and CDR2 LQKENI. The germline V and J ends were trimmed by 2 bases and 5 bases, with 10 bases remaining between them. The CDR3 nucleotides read TGTGCCAGCTCACCAGTAAAAGCCCACGAGCAGTACTTC. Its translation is CASSPVKAHEQYF.

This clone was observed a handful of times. The CDR3 is CSVVSGNYGYTF. DNA of the CDR3: TGCAGCGTTGTAAGTGGAAACTATGGCTACACCTTC. V gene TRBV29-1 combines with J gene TRBJ1-2; the D is unclear. The CDR3 totals 12 residues. Trimming cost V 4 bases and J 2 bases, with 8 bases left between them. CDR1 and CDR2 from the germline V gene are SQVTM and ANQGSEA.

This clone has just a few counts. The CDR3 sequence is CASRWQGGTEAFF. The CDR3 DNA reads TGTGCCAGCAGGTGGCAGGGGGGAACTGAAGCTTTCTTT. The chain links TRBV28 to TRBJ1-1, with TRBD1 matching 7 bases. The V and J ends lost 6 bases and 5 bases, in that order; junction bases with no gene match: 6. This CDR3 comprises 13 residues. Germline CDR1 and CDR2: MDHEN and SYDVKM.

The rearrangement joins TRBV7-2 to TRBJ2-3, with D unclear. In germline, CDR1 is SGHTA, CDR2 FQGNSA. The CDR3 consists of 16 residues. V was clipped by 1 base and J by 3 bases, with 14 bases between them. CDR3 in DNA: TGTGCCAGCAGCTTAGGTAGCCCAGGTGGTACAGATACGCAGTATTTT. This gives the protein CASSLGSPGGTDTQYF.